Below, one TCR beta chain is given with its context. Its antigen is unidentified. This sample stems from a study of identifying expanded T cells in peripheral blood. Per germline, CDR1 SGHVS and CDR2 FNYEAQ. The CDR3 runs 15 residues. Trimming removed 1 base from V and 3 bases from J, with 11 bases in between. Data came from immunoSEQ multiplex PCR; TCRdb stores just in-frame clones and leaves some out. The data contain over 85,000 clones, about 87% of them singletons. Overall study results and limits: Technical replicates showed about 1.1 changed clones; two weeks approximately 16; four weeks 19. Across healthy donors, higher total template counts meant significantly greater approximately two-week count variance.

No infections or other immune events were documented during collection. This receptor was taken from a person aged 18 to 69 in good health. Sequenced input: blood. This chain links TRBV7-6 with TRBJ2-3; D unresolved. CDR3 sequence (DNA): TGTGCCAGCAGCTTAGGCGACGTGCAGACAGATACGCAGTATTTT. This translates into CASSLGDVQTDTQYF. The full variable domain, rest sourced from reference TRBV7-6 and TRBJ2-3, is GAGVSQSPRYKVTKRGQDVALRCDPISGHVSLYWYRQALGQGPEFLTYFNYEAQQDKSGLPNDRFSAERPEGSISTLTIQRTEQRDSAMYRCASSLGDVQTDTQYFGPGTRLTVL.